The source of this TCR beta chain is a study of technical replicates of blood from a few donors (dated by TCRdb to 2016 to 2017). Library method: the immunoSEQ multiplex PCR assay. TCRdb mirrors the immuneACCESS table, restricted to in-frame sequences. Some clones are absent from its copies; in checked studies, under half trace to an unresolved V gene, and the reason for the others is unknown. This sample lists 55,000 to 80,000 clones; roughly 98% were detected once. The ten largest clones take up 0.16% of the sample. About this clone: Its target antigen remains unknown. Base qualities are not provided; no much larger clone lies one nucleotide away.

Ends trimmed: V by 1 base, J by 6 bases; bases unmatched to a gene: 1. As encoded in the germline V gene (reference sequence), CDR1 is LNHNV while CDR2 is YYDKDF. The CDR3 starts with the cysteine, ends with the phenylalanine, and has 15 residues. Left in the record is the CDR3 DNA by itself, 45 bases read in frame from the first base. Recombination linked TRBV15 to TRBJ2-2; TRBD2 fits 11 bases in the junction. The TCR was taken from a human donor in good health. Sequenced input: T cells isolated from PBMCs. Read as DNA, the sequence is TGTGCCACCAGCAGAGTAGCGGGAGGGCCCGGGGAGCTGTTTTTT. This gives the protein CATSRVAGGPGELFF.